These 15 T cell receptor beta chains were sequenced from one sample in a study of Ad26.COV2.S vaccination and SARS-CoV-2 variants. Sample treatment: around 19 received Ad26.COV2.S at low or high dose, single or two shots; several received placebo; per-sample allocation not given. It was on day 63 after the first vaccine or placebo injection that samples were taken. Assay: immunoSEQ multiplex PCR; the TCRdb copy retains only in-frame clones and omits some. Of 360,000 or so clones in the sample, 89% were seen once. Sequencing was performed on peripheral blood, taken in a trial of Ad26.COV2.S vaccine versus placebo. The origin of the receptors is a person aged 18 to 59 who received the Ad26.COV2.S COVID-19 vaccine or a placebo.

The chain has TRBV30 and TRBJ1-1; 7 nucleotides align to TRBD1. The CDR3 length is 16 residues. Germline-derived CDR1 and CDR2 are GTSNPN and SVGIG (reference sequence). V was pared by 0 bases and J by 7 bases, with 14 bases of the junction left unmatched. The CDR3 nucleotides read TGTGCCTGGAGTGTACGAGGGGGCGCCTCCTGGGATGAAGCTTTCTTT. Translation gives CAWSVRGGASWDEAFF. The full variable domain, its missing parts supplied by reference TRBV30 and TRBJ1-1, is SQTIHQWPATLVQPVGSPLSLECTVEGTSNPNLYWYRQAAGRGLQLLFYSVGIGQISSEVPQNLSASRPQDRQFILSSKKLLLSDSGFYLCAWSVRGGASWDEAFFGQGTRLTVV.

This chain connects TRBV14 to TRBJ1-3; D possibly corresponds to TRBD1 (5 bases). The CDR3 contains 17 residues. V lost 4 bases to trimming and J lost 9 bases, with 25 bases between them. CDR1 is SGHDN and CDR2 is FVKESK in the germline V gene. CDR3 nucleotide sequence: TGTGCCAGCAGCCTGTCCCCGGGACTACTCCTCGCGGGCACCATATATTTT. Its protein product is CASSLSPGLLLAGTIYF.

CDR3 in DNA: TGTGCCAGCAGTTTAGGGACAGAGGGGCCTAATTCACCCCTCCACTTT. It encodes CASSLGTEGPNSPLHF. The chain links TRBV27 to TRBJ1-6; 7 bases map to TRBD1. V shed 2 bases and J 6 bases; nucleotides not matched to a gene: 7. The germline V gene encodes CDR1 MNHEY and CDR2 SMNVEV (reference sequence). This CDR3 spans 16 amino acids.

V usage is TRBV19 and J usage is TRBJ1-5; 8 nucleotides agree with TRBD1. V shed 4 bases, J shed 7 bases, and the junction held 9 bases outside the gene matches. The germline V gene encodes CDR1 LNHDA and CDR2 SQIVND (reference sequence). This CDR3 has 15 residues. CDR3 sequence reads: CASSTGTGGGQPQHF. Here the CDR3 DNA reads TGTGCCAGTAGTACGGGGACAGGTGGGGGACAGCCCCAGCATTTT.

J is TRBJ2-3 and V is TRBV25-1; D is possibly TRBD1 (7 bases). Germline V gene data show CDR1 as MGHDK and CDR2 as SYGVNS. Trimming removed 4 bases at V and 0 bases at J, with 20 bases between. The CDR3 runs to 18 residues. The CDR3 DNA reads TGTGCCAGCAGTGCCCCCGCGGGGACAGACTTTAGCACAGATACGCAGTATTTT. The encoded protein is CASSAPAGTDFSTDTQYF.

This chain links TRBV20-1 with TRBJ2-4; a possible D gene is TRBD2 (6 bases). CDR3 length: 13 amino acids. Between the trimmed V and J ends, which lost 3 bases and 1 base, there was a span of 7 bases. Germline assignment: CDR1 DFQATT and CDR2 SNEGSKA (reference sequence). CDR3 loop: CSASGGAKNIQYF. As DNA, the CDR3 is TGCAGTGCTAGTGGGGGGGCCAAAAACATTCAGTACTTC.

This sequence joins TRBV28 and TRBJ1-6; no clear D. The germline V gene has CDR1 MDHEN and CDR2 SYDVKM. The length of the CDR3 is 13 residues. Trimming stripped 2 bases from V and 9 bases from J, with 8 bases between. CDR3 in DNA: TGTGCCAGCAGTTTAAGGAGGGCTTCACCCCTCCACTTT. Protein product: CASSLRRASPLHF.

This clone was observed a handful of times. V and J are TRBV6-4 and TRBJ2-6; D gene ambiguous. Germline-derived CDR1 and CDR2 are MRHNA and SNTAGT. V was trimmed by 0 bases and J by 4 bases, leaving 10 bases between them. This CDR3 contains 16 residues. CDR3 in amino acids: CASSDSTGSGANVLTF. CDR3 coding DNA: TGTGCCAGCAGTGACTCTACCGGGTCCGGGGCCAACGTCCTGACTTTC.

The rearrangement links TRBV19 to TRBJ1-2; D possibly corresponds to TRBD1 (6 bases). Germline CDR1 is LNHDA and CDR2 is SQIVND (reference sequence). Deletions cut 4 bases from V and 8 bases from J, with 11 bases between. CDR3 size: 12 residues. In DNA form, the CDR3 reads TGTGCCAGTAGTAACCAGGGGTACGGCTACACCTTC. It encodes CASSNQGYGYTF.

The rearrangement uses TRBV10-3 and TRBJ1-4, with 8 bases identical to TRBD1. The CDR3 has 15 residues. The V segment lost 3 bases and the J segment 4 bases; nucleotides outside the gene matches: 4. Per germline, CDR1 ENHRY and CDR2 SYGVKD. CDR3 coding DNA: TGTGCCATCAGTGATTCGACAGGGGTTAATGAAAAACTGTTTTTT. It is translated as CAISDSTGVNEKLFF.

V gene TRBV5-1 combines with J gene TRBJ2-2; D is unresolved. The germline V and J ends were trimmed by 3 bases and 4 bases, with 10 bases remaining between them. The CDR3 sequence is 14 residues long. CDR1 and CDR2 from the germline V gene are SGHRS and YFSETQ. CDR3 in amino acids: CASSSEVGTGELFF. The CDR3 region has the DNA TGCGCCAGCAGCTCTGAGGTGGGCACCGGGGAGCTGTTTTTT.

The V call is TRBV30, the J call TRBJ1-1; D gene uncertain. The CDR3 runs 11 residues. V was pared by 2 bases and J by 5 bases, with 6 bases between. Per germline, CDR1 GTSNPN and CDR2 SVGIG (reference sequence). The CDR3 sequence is CAWSSRTEAFF. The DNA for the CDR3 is TGTGCCTGGAGTTCAAGAACTGAAGCTTTCTTT.

The CDR3 bases are TGTGCCAGTAAAGGGGAGGTTTGGACAGATACGCAGTATTTT. Protein sequence: CASKGEVWTDTQYF. The chain is built from TRBV28 and TRBJ2-3, with D possibly being TRBD2 (6 bases). Between the trimmed V and J ends, which lost 9 bases and 3 bases, there was a span of 16 bases. Germline V gives CDR1 MDHEN, CDR2 SYDVKM. The CDR3 loop spans 14 amino acids.

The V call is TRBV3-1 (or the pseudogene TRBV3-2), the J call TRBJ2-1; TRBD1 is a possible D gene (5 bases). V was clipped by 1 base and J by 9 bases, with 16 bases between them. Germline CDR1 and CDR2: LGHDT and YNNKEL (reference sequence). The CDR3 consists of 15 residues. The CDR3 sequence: CASSQGIQARPEQFF. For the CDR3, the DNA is TGTGCCAGCAGCCAAGGGATACAGGCGAGGCCTGAGCAGTTCTTC.

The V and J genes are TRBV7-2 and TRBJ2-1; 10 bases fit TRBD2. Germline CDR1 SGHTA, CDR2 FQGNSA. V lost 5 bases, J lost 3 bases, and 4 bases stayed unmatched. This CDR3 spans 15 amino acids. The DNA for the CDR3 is TGTGCCAGCAGCCCCGGACTAGCGGACTACAATGAGCAGTTCTTC. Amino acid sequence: CASSPGLADYNEQFF. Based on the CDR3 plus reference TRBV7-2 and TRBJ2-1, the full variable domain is GAGVSQSPSNKVTEKGKDVELRCDPISGHTALYWYRQSLGQGLEFLIYFQGNSAPDKSGLPSDRFSAERTGGSVSTLTIQRTQQEDSAVYLCASSPGLADYNEQFFGPGTRLTVL.